These 15 T cell receptor beta chains were all obtained from the same sample, sequenced in a study of blood T cell repertoires in COVID-19. Measured with immunoSEQ multiplex PCR; TCRdb has only the in-frame clones, and not every one. The sample contains tens of thousands of clones, approximately 83% of which appear only once. Sequences were obtained from peripheral blood. The source of these receptors is an elderly man with acute or convalescent COVID-19.

This clone was seen a single time. This sequence joins TRBV7-2 and TRBJ2-1, with 7 positions matching TRBD2. CDR3 length: 14 residues. The trim removed 2 bases at V and 7 bases at J, leaving 5 bases unmatched. CDR1 SGHTA and CDR2 FQGNSA come from the germline V gene. The CDR3 DNA reads as TGTGCCAGCAGCTTAAGCGGGATGGGGAATGAGCAGTTCTTC. This encodes CASSLSGMGNEQFF.

The rearrangement links TRBV7-3 to TRBJ2-3; possible D gene TRBD2, 6 bases. Germline V gene data show CDR1 as SGHTA and CDR2 as FQGTGA. This CDR3 is 14 amino acids long. V was clipped by 6 bases and J by 3 bases, with 13 bases between them. This CDR3 reads CASSRMGGTDTQYF. The CDR3 DNA sequence: TGTGCCAGCAGTAGAATGGGGGGTACAGATACGCAGTATTTT.

The V call is TRBV30, the J call TRBJ1-4, with TRBD1 matching 9 bases. Germline V CDR1 and CDR2: GTSNPN, SVGIG (reference sequence). V was pared by 4 bases and J by 2 bases, with 5 bases of the junction left unmatched. This CDR3 has 15 residues. DNA of the CDR3: TGTGCCTGGAACAGGGGGCTGTGGACTAATGAAAAACTGTTTTTT. Amino acids: CAWNRGLWTNEKLFF.

The V gene is TRBV6-1, the J gene TRBJ1-2; D unclear. The CDR3 length is 16 residues. Per the germline V gene, CDR1 is MNHNS and CDR2 is SASEGT. The V and J ends lost 3 bases and 0 bases respectively, with 14 bases between them. The CDR3 DNA is TGTGCCAGCAGTGAGTCCCCGGGGTGGGCTAACTATGGCTACACCTTC. This translates into CASSESPGWANYGYTF.

J is TRBJ2-7 and V is TRBV2; 8 bases line up with TRBD2. This CDR3 is built from 15 residues. Losses at the gene ends were 7 bases for V and 0 bases for J; bases not matched to a gene: 8. CDR1 SNHLY and CDR2 FYNNEI come from the germline V gene. The DNA for the CDR3 is TGTGCCAGCAACTTCTATGGGACTAGCTCCTACGAGCAGTACTTC. Translation: CASNFYGTSSYEQYF. The entire variable domain, with the rest obtained from reference TRBV2 and TRBJ2-7, is as follows: EPEVTQTPSHQVTQMGQEVILRCVPISNHLYFYWYRQILGQKVEFLVSFYNNEISEKSEIFDDQFSVERPDGSNFTLKIRSTKLEDSAMYFCASNFYGTSSYEQYFGPGTRLTVT.

This chain links TRBV10-3 with TRBJ2-2, with D unresolved. Germline assignment: CDR1 ENHRY and CDR2 SYGVKD. Between the trimmed V and J ends, which lost 4 bases and 4 bases, there was a span of 7 bases. CDR3 length equals 13 residues. The CDR3 nucleotides are TGTGCCATCAGTGGCGGTATCACCGGGGAGCTGTTTTTT. The encoded protein is CAISGGITGELFF.

The chain is built from TRBV15 and TRBJ2-7; 7 bases match TRBD2. CDR3 length: 16 amino acids. The germline V gene encodes CDR1 LNHNV and CDR2 YYDKDF (reference sequence). With 1 base clipped from V and 1 base from J, the junction kept 7 bases outside the gene matches. CDR3 bases: TGTGCCACCAGCAGAGCAGGGAGGGAGAGGTCCTACGAGCAGTACTTC. This gives the protein CATSRAGRERSYEQYF.

In this sample, this clone turned up a few times. J is TRBJ2-1 and V is TRBV4-1, with 7 bases aligning to TRBD1. The CDR3 spans 17 residues. The V gene end was trimmed by 5 bases and the J gene end by 4 bases; junction bases not matched to a gene: 14. Germline CDR1 reads MGHRA; CDR2 reads YSYEKL. This CDR3 reads CASSKNDRAVGYNEQFF. The DNA of the CDR3 is TGCGCCAGCAGCAAGAACGACAGGGCGGTTGGGTACAATGAGCAGTTCTTC.

The chain joins TRBV5-5 to TRBJ1-5, with D unclear. The germline V and J ends were trimmed by 2 bases and 4 bases, with 10 bases remaining between them. Germline CDR1 and CDR2: SGHKS and YYEKEE (reference sequence). This CDR3 comprises 14 residues. The CDR3 region is CASSLLWANQPQHF. The DNA for the CDR3 is TGTGCCAGCAGCTTACTGTGGGCTAATCAGCCCCAGCATTTT.

CDR3 region: CASSLLSPTGQYNSPLHF. The DNA for the CDR3 is TGTGCCAGCAGCCTCCTTTCCCCTACGGGACAGTATAATTCACCCCTCCACTTT. The chain links TRBV2 to TRBJ1-6, with 7 bases identical to TRBD1. Trimming at V came to 6 bases and at J to 4 bases, leaving 15 bases not matched to a gene. The germline gives CDR1 SNHLY, CDR2 FYNNEI. The CDR3 runs to 18 residues.

This chain uses TRBV18 with TRBJ2-5; 8 nucleotides line up with TRBD2. Germline trimming cut 0 bases from V and 6 bases from J; bases unmatched to any gene: 6. The CDR3 is made up of 15 amino acids. The germline V gene has CDR1 KGHSH and CDR2 LQKENI. The CDR3 is CASSPPGLVQKTQYF. Written as DNA, the CDR3 is TGTGCCAGCTCACCACCGGGACTAGTTCAGAAGACCCAGTACTTC.

The rearrangement joins TRBV18 to TRBJ2-5, with TRBD2 identical over 12 bases. The CDR3 totals 15 residues. CDR1 and CDR2 (germline): KGHSH, LQKENI. Trimming cost V 6 bases and J 4 bases; bases outside gene matches: 6. The CDR3: CASSPLTSGRETQYF. DNA of the CDR3: TGTGCCAGCTCTCCTCTGACTAGCGGGAGAGAGACCCAGTACTTC.

V is TRBV7-2 and J is TRBJ2-5, with D possibly TRBD1 on 6 matching bases. Per the germline V gene, CDR1 is SGHTA and CDR2 is FQGNSA. The germline V and J ends were trimmed by 5 bases and 2 bases, with 15 bases remaining between them. The CDR3 spans 15 residues. The CDR3 DNA reads TGTGCCAGCAGCCCGGGAAGGGGGATACAAGAGACCCAGTACTTC. Translating it yields CASSPGRGIQETQYF.

The V and J genes are TRBV28 and TRBJ2-7, with D possibly matching TRBD2 (7 bases). CDR1 MDHEN and CDR2 SYDVKM come from the germline V gene. Between the trimmed V and J ends, which lost 7 bases and 4 bases, there was a span of 20 bases. This CDR3 contains 15 residues. The CDR3 DNA sequence: TGTGCCAGCACTTGGGGGGGCCGACCCTCTTACGAGCAGTACTTC. The encoded protein is CASTWGGRPSYEQYF.

This clone was recorded once. The rearrangement uses TRBV24-1 and TRBJ2-5; TRBD1 matches at 7 bases. This CDR3 contains 15 residues. The V and J ends lost 3 bases and 4 bases, in that order; junction bases with no gene match: 7. Germline values: CDR1 KGHDR, CDR2 SFDVKD. The CDR3, as DNA: TGTGCCACCAGTGATGCCGGGACAGACTCAGAGACCCAGTACTTC. Protein: CATSDAGTDSETQYF.